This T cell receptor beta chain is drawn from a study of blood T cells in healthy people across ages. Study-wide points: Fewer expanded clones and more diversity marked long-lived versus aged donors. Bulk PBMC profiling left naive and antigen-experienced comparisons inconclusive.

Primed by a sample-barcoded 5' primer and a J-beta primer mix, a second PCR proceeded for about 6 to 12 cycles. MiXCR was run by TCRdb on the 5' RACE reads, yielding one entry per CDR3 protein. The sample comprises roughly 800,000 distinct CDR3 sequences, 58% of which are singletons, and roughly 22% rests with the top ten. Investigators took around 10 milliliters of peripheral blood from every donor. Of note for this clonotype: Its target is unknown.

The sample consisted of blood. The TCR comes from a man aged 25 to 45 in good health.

The chain's CDR3 is CASSRDPRGTEAFF. CDR3 nucleotide sequence: TGTGCCAGCAGCCGGGACCCCAGGGGGACTGAAGCTTTCTTT. V gene TRBV7-2 combines with J gene TRBJ1-1; 7 nucleotides match TRBD1. Trimming removed 5 bases from V and 5 bases from J; junction bases left unmatched: 8. CDR3 size: 14 residues. The germline CDR1 and CDR2 sequences are SGHTA and FQGNSA.